Here is one T cell receptor beta chain with its context. Its antigen remains unidentified. No clone much larger than this one lies a single base away; base qualities are absent. V gives up 0 bases and J gives up 2 bases, and the segment between their germline ends measures 8 bases. The germline V gene gives CDR1 as SGHRS and CDR2 as YFSETQ. The CDR3 has 14 amino acids, counting the end cysteine and phenylalanine. Just the 42-base CDR3 DNA is kept, in frame starting at base 1. This entry is derived from a study of blood T cell repertoires in COVID-19 (dated by TCRdb to 2020 to 2022). Background on the whole study: Collaborator samples came from the United States, Italy and Spain and covered acute and convalescent phases of COVID-19. Samples came from the ongoing ImmuneRACE study (first 160 participants) plus 1,254 subjects from 6 global collaborators. Nearly every sample came with metadata listing a de-identified subject ID, COVID-19 status, age in years and sex. Subjects who had been exposed to COVID-19, were actively infected with it, or had recovered from it provided the deeply sampled blood TCRbeta repertoires that made up the dataset. Where HLA class I and class II types were available, the types were taken from metadata supplied by the sample provider, not from assay-based typing. The material from the prospective study consisted of cDNA or gDNA derived from T cells, B-cell-depleted T cells, or PBMCs. The repertoires were released in a freely available public database meant as a resource for research on the immune response to SARS-CoV-2.

TCRbeta CDR3 regions were amplified from genomic DNA by means of the immunoSEQ Assay, a bias-controlled multiplex PCR. Per the authors' processing: Within the assay, amplification of reference gene primers was used to estimate how many nucleated cells each sample contained. To quantify the absolute abundance of each unique TCRbeta CDR3 rearrangement, sequence reads were collapsed and filtered. Productive Simpson clonality was computed per sample as the square root of Simpson's diversity index over productive rearrangements. TCRdb retrieved this table from immuneACCESS and kept in-frame rearrangements only. Not all clones are present; in checked studies, unresolved V genes account for under half, and no reason is known for the remainder. The V and J calls and clone size come from that table; D and trimming were worked out from the DNA. Within this sample are 65,000 or so clones, with more than 75% of them counted one time only. The biggest ten clones account for roughly 1.3% of the sample.

The full study reports these points: Clinical and demographic metadata were provided uncurated, with the amount varying by source and participant.

The collaborating institutions used their own protocols to collect whole blood in K2EDTA tubes. For TCRbeta analysis, collaborators shipped samples as frozen whole blood, isolated PBMCs, or DNA extracted from either of those sample types. Specimen: peripheral blood. The receptor's source is a man between 60 and 70 years old with acute or convalescent COVID-19. The receptor chain draws on TRBV5-1 and TRBJ1-1; the D gene cannot be resolved reliably. The CDR3 reads as follows: CASSLEAGNTEAFF. The nucleotide sequence is given as TGCGCCAGCAGCTTGGAGGCAGGAAACACTGAAGCTTTCTTT.